The 18 T cell receptor beta chains reported below all come from one sample, sequenced in a study of cytomegalovirus exposure and HLA in healthy donors. With 60 Vbeta and 13 Jbeta primers, the PCR was carried out. Assay used: immunoSEQ multiplex PCR; TCRdb lists only in-frame clones, some missing. The table shows around 150,000 clones, with 65% to 85% occurring only once. The sample comprised PBMCs. These receptor sequences come from a woman aged 40 to 50 in good health and CMV-seropositive.

This clone was detected a few times. The V gene is TRBV6-1, the J gene TRBJ1-2; 7 positions match TRBD1. Germline assignment: CDR1 MNHNS and CDR2 SASEGT. The V gene end was trimmed by 3 bases and the J gene end by 5 bases; junction bases not matched to a gene: 6. This CDR3 is built from 14 residues. The CDR3 coding sequence is TGTGCCAGCAGTGAGACGACAGGGACTTATGGCTACACCTTC. This gives the protein CASSETTGTYGYTF.

The chain has TRBV5-4 and TRBJ2-7; 7 bases map to TRBD1. Looked up from germline, CDR1 is SGHNT and CDR2 is YYREEE (reference sequence). The CDR3 length is 15 residues. Losses at the gene ends were 2 bases for V and 2 bases for J; bases not matched to a gene: 7. As DNA, the CDR3 is TGTGCCAGCAGCTTACAGGTGGGACAGACCTACGAGCAGTACTTC. Its translation is CASSLQVGQTYEQYF.

V usage is TRBV10-1 and J usage is TRBJ2-5; tentative D call: TRBD2 (6 bases). Judging by the DNA end, TRBJ2-7 fits better; the J call may be wrong. Germline lookup yields CDR1 WNHNN and CDR2 SYGVQD (reference sequence). The CDR3 spans 17 residues. CDR3 sequence: CASSEFPLGGVHYEQYF. CDR3 in DNA: TGCGCCAGCAGCGAATTCCCCCTGGGGGGAGTCCACTACGAGCAGTACTTC.

The gene calls are TRBV7-9 and TRBJ2-1; TRBD1 is a possible D gene (5 bases). V shed 7 bases and J shed 0 bases, with 13 bases lying between them. Germline lookup yields CDR1 SEHNR and CDR2 FQNEAQ (reference sequence). The CDR3 extends over 15 amino acids. The CDR3 here is CASTFQGTSYNEQFF. The CDR3 bases are TGTGCCAGCACCTTCCAGGGAACCTCCTACAATGAGCAGTTCTTC.

This clone showed up just a few times. The chain uses TRBV28 and TRBJ2-7; D possibly corresponds to TRBD1 (5 bases). Looked up from germline, CDR1 is MDHEN and CDR2 is SYDVKM. The CDR3 spans 12 residues. V was shortened by 6 bases and J by 4 bases, with 10 bases between the two germline ends. CDR3 residues: CASRSQAYEQYF. CDR3 nucleotides: TGTGCCAGCAGGTCACAGGCGTACGAGCAGTACTTC.

V is TRBV19 and J is TRBJ1-1; weak D call: TRBD1 (6 bases). CDR1 LNHDA and CDR2 SQIVND come from the germline V gene (reference sequence). The CDR3 covers 16 residues. The V end was cut by 3 bases, the J end by 1 base, with 15 bases between. CDR3 residues: CASSIDRLRRNTEAFF. In nucleotides, the CDR3 is TGTGCCAGTAGTATTGACAGGCTTCGGAGGAACACTGAAGCTTTCTTT.

This clone has a single count. The rearrangement links TRBV7-9 to TRBJ2-1, with 12 bases lining up with TRBD2. The CDR3 totals 15 residues. V gave up 4 bases and J gave up 4 bases; unmatched junction bases: 2. CDR1 is SEHNR, CDR2 FQNEAQ, per germline (reference sequence). The DNA for the CDR3 is TGTGCCAGCAGCTCTAGCGGGGGGGCATACAATGAGCAGTTCTTC. As protein: CASSSSGGAYNEQFF.

The CDR3 DNA follows: TGTGCCAGCAGTTGGACTAGCGGCAATGAGCAGTTCTTC. It codes for CASSWTSGNEQFF. The chain employs TRBV27 and TRBJ2-1; 10 positions match TRBD2. J was trimmed by 6 bases and V by 4 bases; bases with no gene match: 0. Germline V gene data show CDR1 as MNHEY and CDR2 as SMNVEV (reference sequence). CDR3 length equals 13 residues.

This clone has only a few counts. V usage is TRBV2 and J usage is TRBJ2-7; the D gene is possibly TRBD2 (6 bases). V lost 6 bases to trimming and J lost 2 bases, with 11 bases between them. Per the germline V gene, CDR1 is SNHLY and CDR2 is FYNNEI. The CDR3 sequence is 13 residues long. The CDR3 DNA reads as TGTGCCAGCAGGGGCGGGACGACCTACGAGCAGTACTTC. Translating it yields CASRGGTTYEQYF.

This rearrangement joins TRBV19 to TRBJ1-1; D is uncertain. CDR1 and CDR2 (germline): LNHDA, SQIVND (reference sequence). V was shortened by 3 bases and J by 5 bases, with 10 bases between the two germline ends. This CDR3 is built from 13 residues. The CDR3 DNA is TGTGCCAGTAGTATCCAGCCGGGAACTGAAGCTTTCTTT. This translates into CASSIQPGTEAFF.

The chain employs TRBV29-1 and TRBJ1-2; no clear D gene. Germline lookup yields CDR1 SQVTM and CDR2 ANQGSEA. Trimming took off 4 bases at V and 5 bases at J, with 8 bases between the two ends. The CDR3 runs 11 residues. The CDR3 DNA follows: TGCAGCGTTGTAAGCCCTTATGGCTACACCTTC. Its translation is CSVVSPYGYTF.

The V and J genes are TRBV6-5 and TRBJ2-2; D unresolved. Germline loops: CDR1 MNHEY, CDR2 SVGAGI. Deletions cut 2 bases from V and 0 bases from J, with 7 bases between. CDR3 length equals 15 residues. CDR3 residues: CASSYSRTNTGELFF. CDR3 DNA: TGTGCCAGCAGTTACAGCAGGACGAACACCGGGGAGCTGTTTTTT.

V is TRBV7-9 and J is TRBJ2-7, with D possibly being TRBD1 (5 bases). Deletions cut 5 bases from V and 6 bases from J, with 14 bases between. Germline loops: CDR1 SEHNR, CDR2 FQNEAQ (reference sequence). The CDR3 has 13 amino acids. CDR3 nucleotides: TGTGCCAGCAGCCCTAGGGGCGTCCCCGAGCAGTACTTC. Translating gives CASSPRGVPEQYF.

Worth noting for this clone: An end of the junction does not agree with germline; a read error may underlie this. The chain couples TRBV11-3 to TRBJ2-3, with TRBD2 as a possible D gene (5 bases). The CDR3 sequence is 14 residues long. Looked up from germline, CDR1 is SGHNT and CDR2 is YENEEA. The CDR3 loop is CASSLEGDTDTQYF. The CDR3 DNA reads as TGTGCCAGCAGCCTAGAGGGCGACACAGATACGCAGTATTTT.

This clone was detected only a few times. This chain joins TRBV6-1 and TRBJ1-5; the match to TRBD1 covers 8 bases. J lost 7 bases, V lost 7 bases, and 12 bases had no gene match. The CDR3 spans 15 residues. The germline CDR1 and CDR2 sequences are MNHNS and SASEGT. The CDR3 coding sequence is TGTGCCAGCATCGCTAGGACAGGGCTGTTGCAGCCCCAGCATTTT. As protein: CASIARTGLLQPQHF.

The chain joins TRBV4-3 to TRBJ2-3, with 9 bases lining up with TRBD2. Germline V gives CDR1 LGHNA, CDR2 YSLEER. After removal of 0 bases from V and 2 bases from J, the junction contained 12 bases not matched to a gene. The CDR3 has 19 amino acids. CDR3 nucleotide sequence: TGCGCCAGCAGCCAAGAAATACAGCGGGGGGCTCAATTCACAGATACGCAGTATTTT. It specifies CASSQEIQRGAQFTDTQYF.

This sequence joins TRBV6-6 and TRBJ1-1; D is ambiguous. Germline V gene lookup returns CDR1 MNHNY and CDR2 SVGAGI (reference sequence). The CDR3 contains 12 residues. Trimming took 5 bases from V and 6 from J, leaving 10 bases between them. CDR3 in amino acids: CASSTTLPEAFF. DNA of the CDR3: TGTGCCAGCAGTACAACCCTTCCTGAAGCTTTCTTT.

The rearrangement links TRBV28 to TRBJ1-5; 8 nucleotides agree with TRBD1. The J segment lost 9 bases and the V segment lost 6 bases, leaving 10 bases of the junction unmatched. Looked up from germline, CDR1 is MDHEN and CDR2 is SYDVKM. The CDR3 has 14 residues. CDR3 in amino acids: CASRDGQGFTPQHF. The CDR3 DNA reads as TGTGCCAGCAGGGATGGACAGGGTTTTACGCCCCAGCATTTT. Variable domain in full (rest from reference TRBV28 and TRBJ1-5): DVKVTQSSRYLVKRTGEKVFLECVQDMDHENMFWYRQDPGLGLRLIYFSYDVKMKEKGDIPEGYSVSREKKERFSLILESASTNQTSMYLCASRDGQGFTPQHFGDGTRLSIL.